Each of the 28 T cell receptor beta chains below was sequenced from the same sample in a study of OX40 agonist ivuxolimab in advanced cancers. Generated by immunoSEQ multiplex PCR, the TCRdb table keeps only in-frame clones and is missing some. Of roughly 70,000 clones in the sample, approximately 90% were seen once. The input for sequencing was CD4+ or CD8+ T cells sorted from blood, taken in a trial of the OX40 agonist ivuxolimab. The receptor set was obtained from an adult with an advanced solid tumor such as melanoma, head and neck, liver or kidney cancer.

The CDR3: CASSPQEGENIQYF. As DNA, the CDR3 is TGCGCCAGCAGCCCCCAGGAAGGAGAAAACATTCAGTACTTC. The V and J genes are TRBV4-3 and TRBJ2-4; no reliable D call. Germline CDR1 is LGHNA and CDR2 is YSLEER. The ends were cut back, 4 bases at V and 5 bases at J, with 12 bases in the middle. The CDR3 extends over 14 amino acids.

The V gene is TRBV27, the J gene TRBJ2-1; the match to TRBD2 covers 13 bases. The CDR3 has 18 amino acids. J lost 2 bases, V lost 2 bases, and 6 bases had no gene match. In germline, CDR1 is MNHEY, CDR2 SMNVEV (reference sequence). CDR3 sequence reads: CASSLLGTSGAAYNEQFF. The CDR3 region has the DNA TGTGCCAGCAGTTTACTCGGGACTAGCGGGGCAGCCTACAATGAGCAGTTCTTC.

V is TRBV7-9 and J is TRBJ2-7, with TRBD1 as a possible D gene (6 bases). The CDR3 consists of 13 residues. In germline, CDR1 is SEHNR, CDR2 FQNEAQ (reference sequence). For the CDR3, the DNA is TGTTCCCTAACCCCAGTGAACAGGGACGAGCAGTACTTC. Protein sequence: CSLTPVNRDEQYF.

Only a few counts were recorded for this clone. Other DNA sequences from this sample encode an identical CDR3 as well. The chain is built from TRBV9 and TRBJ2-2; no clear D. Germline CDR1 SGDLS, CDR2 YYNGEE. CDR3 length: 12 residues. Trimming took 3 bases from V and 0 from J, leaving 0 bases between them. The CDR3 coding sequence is TGTGCCAGCAGCGCGAACACCGGGGAGCTGTTTTTT. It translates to CASSANTGELFF.

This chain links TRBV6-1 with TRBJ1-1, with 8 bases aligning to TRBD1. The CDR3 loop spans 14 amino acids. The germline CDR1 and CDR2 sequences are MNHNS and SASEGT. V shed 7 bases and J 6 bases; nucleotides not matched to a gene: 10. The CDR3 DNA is TGTGCCAGCACCCTGCTGGAGACAGGGGCTGAAGCTTTCTTT. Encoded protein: CASTLLETGAEAFF.

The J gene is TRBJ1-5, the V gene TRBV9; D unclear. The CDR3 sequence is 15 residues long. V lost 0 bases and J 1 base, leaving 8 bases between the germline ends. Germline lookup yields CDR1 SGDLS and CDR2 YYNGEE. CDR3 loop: CASSVGWESNQPQHF. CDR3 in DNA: TGTGCCAGCAGCGTAGGTTGGGAGAGCAATCAGCCCCAGCATTTT.

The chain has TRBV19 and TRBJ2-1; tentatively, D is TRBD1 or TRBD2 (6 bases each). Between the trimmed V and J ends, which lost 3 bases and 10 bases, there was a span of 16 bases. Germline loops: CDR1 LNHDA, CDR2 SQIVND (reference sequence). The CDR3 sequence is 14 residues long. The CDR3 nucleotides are TGTGCCAGTAGTATGCCGGGGGCAGGTTGGGAGCAGTTCTTC. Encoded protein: CASSMPGAGWEQFF.

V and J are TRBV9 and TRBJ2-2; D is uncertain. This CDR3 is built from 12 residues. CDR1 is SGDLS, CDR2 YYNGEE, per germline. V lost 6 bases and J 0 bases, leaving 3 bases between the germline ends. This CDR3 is CASNPNTGELFF. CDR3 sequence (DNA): TGTGCCAGCAATCCGAACACCGGGGAGCTGTTTTTT.

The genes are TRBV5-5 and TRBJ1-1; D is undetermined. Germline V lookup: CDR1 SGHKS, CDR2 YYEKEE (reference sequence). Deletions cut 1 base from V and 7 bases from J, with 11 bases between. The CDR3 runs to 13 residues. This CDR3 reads CASSLWLPSEAFF. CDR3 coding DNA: TGTGCCAGCAGCTTGTGGCTGCCTAGTGAAGCTTTCTTT.

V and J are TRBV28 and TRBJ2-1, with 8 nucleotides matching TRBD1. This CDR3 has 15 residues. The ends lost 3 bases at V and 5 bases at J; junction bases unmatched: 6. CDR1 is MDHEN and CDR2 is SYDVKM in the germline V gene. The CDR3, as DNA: TGTGCCAGCAGTTTTGCAGGGGGCGCACACAATGAGCAGTTCTTC. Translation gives CASSFAGGAHNEQFF. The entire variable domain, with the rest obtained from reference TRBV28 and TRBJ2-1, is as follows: DVKVTQSSRYLVKRTGEKVFLECVQDMDHENMFWYRQDPGLGLRLIYFSYDVKMKEKGDIPEGYSVSREKKERFSLILESASTNQTSMYLCASSFAGGAHNEQFFGPGTRLTVL.

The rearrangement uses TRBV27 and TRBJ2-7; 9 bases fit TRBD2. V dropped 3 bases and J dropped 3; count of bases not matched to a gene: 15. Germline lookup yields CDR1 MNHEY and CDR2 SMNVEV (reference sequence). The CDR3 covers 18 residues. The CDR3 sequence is CASSFSRGASGKGYEQYF. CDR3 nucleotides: TGTGCCAGCAGTTTTAGCCGGGGGGCTAGCGGGAAAGGCTACGAGCAGTACTTC.

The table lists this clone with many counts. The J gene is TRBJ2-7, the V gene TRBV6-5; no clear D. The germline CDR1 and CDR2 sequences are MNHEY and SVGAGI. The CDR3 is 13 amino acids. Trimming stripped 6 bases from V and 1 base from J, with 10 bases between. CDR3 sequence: CASSSSGSYEQYF. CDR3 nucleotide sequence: TGTGCCAGCAGCTCGTCGGGTTCCTACGAGCAGTACTTC.

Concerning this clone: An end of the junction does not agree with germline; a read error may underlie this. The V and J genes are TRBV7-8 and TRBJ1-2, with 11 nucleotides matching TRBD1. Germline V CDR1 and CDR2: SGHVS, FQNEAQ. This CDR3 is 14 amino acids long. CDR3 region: CASSLGQGAYGYTF. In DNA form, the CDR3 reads TGTGCCAGCAGTTTAGGACAGGGGGCTTATGGCTACACCTTC.

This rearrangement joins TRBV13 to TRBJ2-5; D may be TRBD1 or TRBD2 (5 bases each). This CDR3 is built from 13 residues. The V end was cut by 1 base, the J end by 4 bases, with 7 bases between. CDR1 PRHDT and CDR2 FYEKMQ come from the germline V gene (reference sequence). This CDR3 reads CASSLAGRETQYF. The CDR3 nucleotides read TGTGCCAGCAGCTTAGCAGGGAGAGAGACCCAGTACTTC.

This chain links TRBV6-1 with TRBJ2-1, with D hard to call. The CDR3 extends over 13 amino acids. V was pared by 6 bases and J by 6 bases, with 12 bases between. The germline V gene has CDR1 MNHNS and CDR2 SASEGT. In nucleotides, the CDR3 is TGTGCCAGCAGGTCCCTAGTAGCCAATGAGCAGTTCTTC. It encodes CASRSLVANEQFF.

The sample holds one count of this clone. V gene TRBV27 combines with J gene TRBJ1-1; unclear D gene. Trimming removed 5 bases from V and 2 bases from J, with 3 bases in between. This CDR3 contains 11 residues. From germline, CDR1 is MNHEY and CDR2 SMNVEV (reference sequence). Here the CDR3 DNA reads TGTGCCAGCAGTAACAACACTGAAGCTTTCTTT. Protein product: CASSNNTEAFF.

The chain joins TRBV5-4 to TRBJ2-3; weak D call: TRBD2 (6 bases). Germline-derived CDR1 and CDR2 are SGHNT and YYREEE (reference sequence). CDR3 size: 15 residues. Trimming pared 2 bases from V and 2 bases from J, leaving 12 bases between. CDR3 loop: CASSLDGGDTDTQYF. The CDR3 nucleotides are TGTGCCAGCAGCTTAGACGGCGGGGACACAGATACGCAGTATTTT.

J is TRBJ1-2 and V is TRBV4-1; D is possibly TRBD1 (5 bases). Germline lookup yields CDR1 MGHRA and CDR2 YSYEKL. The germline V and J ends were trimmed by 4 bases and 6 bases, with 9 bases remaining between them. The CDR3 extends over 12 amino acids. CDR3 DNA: TGCGCCAGCAGCCCGCAGGGTGATGGCTACACCTTC. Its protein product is CASSPQGDGYTF.

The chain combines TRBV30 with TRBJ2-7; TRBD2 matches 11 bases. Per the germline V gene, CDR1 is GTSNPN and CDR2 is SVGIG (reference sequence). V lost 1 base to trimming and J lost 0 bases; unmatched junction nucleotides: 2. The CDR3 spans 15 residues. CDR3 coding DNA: TGTGCCTGGAGTGGACTAGCGGGGTTCTCCTACGAGCAGTACTTC. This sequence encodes CAWSGLAGFSYEQYF.

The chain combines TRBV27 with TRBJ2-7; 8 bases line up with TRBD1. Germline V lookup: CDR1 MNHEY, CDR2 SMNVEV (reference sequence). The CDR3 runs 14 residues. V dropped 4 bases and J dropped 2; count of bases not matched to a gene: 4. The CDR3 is CASSWGQDAYEQYF. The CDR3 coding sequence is TGTGCCAGCAGTTGGGGACAGGACGCCTACGAGCAGTACTTC.

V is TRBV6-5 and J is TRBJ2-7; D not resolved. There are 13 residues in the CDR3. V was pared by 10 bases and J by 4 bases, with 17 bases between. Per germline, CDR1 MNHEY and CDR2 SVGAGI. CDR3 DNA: TGTGCCACCTCCCCGGTGGGCTCGTACGAGCAGTACTTC. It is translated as CATSPVGSYEQYF.

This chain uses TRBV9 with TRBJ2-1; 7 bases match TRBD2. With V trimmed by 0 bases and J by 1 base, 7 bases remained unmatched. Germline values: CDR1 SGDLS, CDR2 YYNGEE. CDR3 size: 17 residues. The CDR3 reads CASSVALGGISYNEQFF. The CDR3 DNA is TGTGCCAGCAGCGTAGCGCTGGGAGGGATATCCTACAATGAGCAGTTCTTC.

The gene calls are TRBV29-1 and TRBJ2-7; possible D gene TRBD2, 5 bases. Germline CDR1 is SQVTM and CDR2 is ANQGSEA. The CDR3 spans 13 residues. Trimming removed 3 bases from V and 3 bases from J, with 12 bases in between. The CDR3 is CSVELTTNYEQYF. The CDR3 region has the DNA TGCAGCGTTGAGTTGACTACTAACTACGAGCAGTACTTC.

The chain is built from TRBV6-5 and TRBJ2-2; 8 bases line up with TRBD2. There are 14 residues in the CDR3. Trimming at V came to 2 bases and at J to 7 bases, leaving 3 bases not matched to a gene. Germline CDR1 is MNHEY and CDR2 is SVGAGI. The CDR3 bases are TGTGCCAGCAGTTACGGACTAGCTAACGGGGAGCTGTTTTTT. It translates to CASSYGLANGELFF.

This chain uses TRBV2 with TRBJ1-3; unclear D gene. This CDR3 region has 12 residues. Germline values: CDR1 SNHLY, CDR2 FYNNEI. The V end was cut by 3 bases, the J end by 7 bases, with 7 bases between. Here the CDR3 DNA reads TGTGCCAGCAGTGACGGAACTAACACCATATATTTT. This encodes CASSDGTNTIYF.

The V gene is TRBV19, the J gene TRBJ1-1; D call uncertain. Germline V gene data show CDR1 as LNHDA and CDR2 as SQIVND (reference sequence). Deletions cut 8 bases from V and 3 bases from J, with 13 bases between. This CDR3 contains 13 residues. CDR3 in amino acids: CASHSRGYTEAFF. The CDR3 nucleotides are TGTGCCAGTCACTCTCGAGGGTACACTGAAGCTTTCTTT. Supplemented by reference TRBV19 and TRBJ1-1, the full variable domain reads DGGITQSPKYLFRKEGQNVTLSCEQNLNHDAMYWYRQDPGQGLRLIYYSQIVNDFQKGDIAEGYSVSREKKESFPLTVTSAQKNPTAFYLCASHSRGYTEAFFGQGTRLTVV.

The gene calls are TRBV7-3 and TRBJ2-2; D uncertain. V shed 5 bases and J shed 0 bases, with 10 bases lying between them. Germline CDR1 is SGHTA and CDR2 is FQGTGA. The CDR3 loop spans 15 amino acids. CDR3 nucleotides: TGTGCCAGCAGCCCCATGTACACGAACACCGGGGAGCTGTTTTTT. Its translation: CASSPMYTNTGELFF.

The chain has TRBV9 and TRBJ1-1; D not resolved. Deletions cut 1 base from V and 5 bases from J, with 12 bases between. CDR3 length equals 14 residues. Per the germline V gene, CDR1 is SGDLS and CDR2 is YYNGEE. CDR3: CASSVTLIPTEAFF. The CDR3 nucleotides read TGTGCCAGCAGCGTAACTCTTATACCTACTGAAGCTTTCTTT.